This is a list of T cell receptor beta chains from one sample in a study of graft-versus-host responses after intestinal transplantation. Antigen specificity for these receptors is unknown. TCRdb keeps only in-frame clones here, not all; method: immunoSEQ multiplex PCR. The sample has 90,000 to 120,000 clones; more than 75% are singletons. The input for sequencing was unstimulated CD4+ T cells sorted from spleen or lymph node cells, taken before intestinal transplant. The receptors derive from a human donor who received an intestinal transplant. Both conserved end residues are part of each CDR3. The D gene is left open where the match is weak. Clone size is not always given. Where it is, it says once, few, many or a class for expanded clones.

d_call,v_call,clone_size,j_call,cdr3_nt,cdr3_aa
.,TRBV30,.,TRBJ2-1,TGTGCCTGGAGTCACGGGCTAGGGCCCTACAATGAGCAGTTCTTC,CAWSHGLGPYNEQFF
TRBD1,TRBV15,.,TRBJ1-2,TGTGCCACCAGCAACCCAAGGGAGGACAGGGCCCACTATGGCTACACCTTC,CATSNPREDRAHYGYTF
TRBD1,TRBV11-1,.,TRBJ2-7,TGTGCCAGCAGCTTAGGAGACAGGGGTCACGAGCAGTACTTC,CASSLGDRGHEQYF
TRBD1,TRBV5-1,.,TRBJ1-2,TGCGCCAGCAGCTTAAGGGGGCTAGTAGGCTACACCTTC,CASSLRGLVGYTF
.,TRBV27,.,TRBJ2-3,TGTGCCAGCAGATTCGGGAATACGCAGTATTTT,CASRFGNTQYF
.,TRBV7-9,.,TRBJ2-1,TGTGCCAGCAGCTTCCCCCAGTCAGTGGATGAGCAGTTCTTC,CASSFPQSVDEQFF
.,TRBV2,.,TRBJ2-5,TGTGCCAGCAGTGGGACTCCTAACCAAGAGACCCAGTACTTC,CASSGTPNQETQYF
.,TRBV5-5,.,TRBJ2-7,TGTGCCAGCAGCTTTGGTTATCAGAGCTCCTACGAGCAGTACTTC,CASSFGYQSSYEQYF
.,TRBV5-1,.,TRBJ2-5,TGCGCCAGCAGCGGCGACGAGACCCAGTACTTC,CASSGDETQYF
.,TRBV10-3,.,TRBJ1-1,TGTGCCATCAGTGTTGGACGGGAGAACACTGAAGCTTTCTTT,CAISVGRENTEAFF
.,TRBV19,once,TRBJ1-5,TGTGCCAGCAAATCGAGCTTTGACTGGCCCCAGCATTTT,CASKSSFDWPQHF
.,TRBV7-9,.,TRBJ1-5,TGTGCCAGCAGCTTAGCGGGGACGACTCGCAATCAGCCCCAGCATTTT,CASSLAGTTRNQPQHF
.,TRBV6-5,.,TRBJ1-3,TGTGCCAGCACGAAGGGGCTCTCTGGAAACACCATATATTTT,CASTKGLSGNTIYF
.,TRBV10-2,once,TRBJ2-3,TGCGCCAGCAGTGAGCGGGGGGCTAGCACAGATACGCAGTATTTT,CASSERGASTDTQYF
.,TRBV11-2,.,TRBJ1-1,TGTGCCAGCAGCTTTCACCTGAACACTGAAGCTTTCTTT,CASSFHLNTEAFF
TRBD1,TRBV19,.,TRBJ1-2,TGTGCCAGTAGTGACAGGGTCTATGGCTACACCTTC,CASSDRVYGYTF
TRBD2,TRBV10-3,.,TRBJ2-3,TGTGCCATGGCGGGAGCCGGGGATACGCAGTATTTT,CAMAGAGDTQYF
.,TRBV13,.,TRBJ2-5,TGTGCCAGCAGCCGCCAGGGTCCAGAGACCCAGTACTTC,CASSRQGPETQYF
.,TRBV28,.,TRBJ2-3,TGTGCCAGCAGTTCCGGGGGAAGGGGAACAGATACGCAGTATTTT,CASSSGGRGTDTQYF
TRBD2,TRBV7-2,once,TRBJ2-7,TGTGCCAGCAGTCGTAGCGGGGGCTACTACGAGCAGTACTTC,CASSRSGGYYEQYF
.,TRBV19,.,TRBJ1-2,TGTGCCAGTAGTATAGGTTCGCGGGGAAGATACTCCTATGGCTACACCTTC,CASSIGSRGRYSYGYTF
.,TRBV2,.,TRBJ1-5,TGTGCCAGCACTCAAATCCGGGCAGCCAGCAATCAGCCCCAGCATTTT,CASTQIRAASNQPQHF
.,TRBV9,.,TRBJ1-6,TGTGCCAGCAGCGCCTGGGGCGGTGATTCACCCCTCCACTTT,CASSAWGGDSPLHF
TRBD2,TRBV5-1,.,TRBJ2-1,TGCGCCAGCAGCTCTTCTTTTAGCGGGGGATCCTACAATGAGCAGTTCTTC,CASSSSFSGGSYNEQFF
.,TRBV19,.,TRBJ1-3,TGTGCCAGTAGTATGGTAATGGGGACCTCTGGAAACACCATATATTTT,CASSMVMGTSGNTIYF
TRBD2,TRBV10-1,.,TRBJ2-1,TGCGCCAGTAGCAGGGGCGGGGGGGGCCAAAATGAGCAGTTCTTC,CASSRGGGGQNEQFF
TRBD2,TRBV2,.,TRBJ2-7,TGTGCCAGCAGTTTAGAGGCTAGCGGGACCTACGAGCAGTACTTC,CASSLEASGTYEQYF
.,TRBV23-1,.,TRBJ1-2,TGCGCCAGCCGCACCCCGGGACTACGGGACGGCTACACCTTC,CASRTPGLRDGYTF
.,TRBV10-3,.,TRBJ2-5,TGTGCCATCAGTGAGTCGAGGAGCCAAGAGACCCAGTACTTC,CAISESRSQETQYF
.,TRBV7-6,.,TRBJ2-7,TGTGCCAGCAGTCCAACTGGGGCCTACGAGCAGTACTTC,CASSPTGAYEQYF
.,TRBV19,once,TRBJ2-1,TGTGCCAGTAGAAGCGATACCCTCCATTGGTACAATGAGCAGTTCTTC,CASRSDTLHWYNEQFF
TRBD1,TRBV5-6,.,TRBJ2-7,TGTGCCAGCAGGCAGGGACAGGGGACCCCCTACGAGCAGCACTTC,CASRQGQGTPYEQHF
.,TRBV5-1,.,TRBJ2-3,TGCGCCAGCAGCTTGGGTGTCGATACGCAGTATTTT,CASSLGVDTQYF
.,TRBV30,.,TRBJ2-7,TGTGCCTGTGGGACGGCTTTCATTGAGCAGTACTTC,CACGTAFIEQYF
TRBD1,TRBV28,.,TRBJ1-2,TGTGCCAGCAGTTTGGACAGGGGGCTAGGAGGCTACACCTTC,CASSLDRGLGGYTF
.,TRBV2,.,TRBJ2-2,TGTGCCAGCAAGGAGGCAGAGAACACCGGGGAGCTGTTTTTT,CASKEAENTGELFF
.,TRBV7-9,.,TRBJ2-1,TGTGCCAGCAGCAAGGCTGTGAGCTCCTACAATGAGCAGTTCTTC,CASSKAVSSYNEQFF
TRBD2,TRBV20-1,.,TRBJ2-7,TGCAGTGCTAAGCGGGAGCATCAGCAGTACTTC,CSAKREHQQYF
TRBD2,TRBV5-6,.,TRBJ2-1,TGTGCCAGCAGCTCCCTAGCGGGGGGAGGGGGTGAGCAGTTCTTC,CASSSLAGGGGEQFF
.,TRBV5-6,once,TRBJ2-1,TGTGCCAGCAGCCTCCCGGGAAGCTCCTACAATGAGCAGTTCTTC,CASSLPGSSYNEQFF
TRBD2,TRBV10-2,.,TRBJ2-7,TGCGCCGGATCTAGCGGGAGGGCATACGAGCAGTACTTC,CAGSSGRAYEQYF
.,TRBV10-2,.,TRBJ2-7,TGCGCCAGCAGCCTTTTCTTAGTTAGCTCCTACGAGCAGTACTTC,CASSLFLVSSYEQYF
.,TRBV7-2,.,TRBJ1-2,TGTGCCAGCAGCCTCGACAACAGAAACTATGGCTACACCTTC,CASSLDNRNYGYTF
.,TRBV15,once,TRBJ2-6,TGTGCCACCAGCAGAGATGGATCCTCTGGGGCCAACGTCCTGACTTTC,CATSRDGSSGANVLTF
.,TRBV11-2,.,TRBJ1-2,TGTGCCAGCAGCCAGACGCGGGGGAGACTCACTCTCTATGGCTACACCTTC,CASSQTRGRLTLYGYTF
TRBD1,TRBV2,.,TRBJ2-5,TGTGCCAGCAGTGATCGTCCAGGGGGCGCCGAGACCCAGTACTTC,CASSDRPGGAETQYF
.,TRBV7-9,.,TRBJ2-7,TGTGCCAGCAGCTTGAGGACGGATACCTACGAGCAGTACTTC,CASSLRTDTYEQYF
.,TRBV2,.,TRBJ1-2,TGTGCCAGCAGTGAAGTTAGGACAGTTCGAAACTATGGCTACACCTTC,CASSEVRTVRNYGYTF
TRBD2,TRBV6-1,.,TRBJ2-3,TGTGCCAGCAGTGAAGGAGCGGGGGGCCTGGATACGCAGTATTTT,CASSEGAGGLDTQYF
TRBD2,TRBV7-3,.,TRBJ2-2,TGTGCCAGCAGCTCCGGACTAGCGGGAGGAGGGACCGGGGAGCTGTTTTTT,CASSSGLAGGGTGELFF
.,TRBV5-6,.,TRBJ1-2,TGTGCCAGCAGCTTGGACGGGCCCTATGGCTACACCTTC,CASSLDGPYGYTF